These 28 T cell receptor beta chains share one sample of origin, sequenced in a study of control samples from healthy donors and cancer patients. Assay used: immunoSEQ multiplex PCR; TCRdb lists only in-frame clones, some missing. The sample lists about 30,000 clones, roughly 85% occurring once. Sequencing was done on a sample of PBMCs. The receptors originated from a man between 60 and 75 years old with head and neck cancer.

The genes are TRBV28 and TRBJ1-5; weak D call: TRBD1 (5 bases). Trimming pared 2 bases from V and 1 base from J, leaving 9 bases between. Germline lookup yields CDR1 MDHEN and CDR2 SYDVKM. The CDR3 extends over 15 amino acids. In DNA, the CDR3 is TGTGCCAGCAGTTTACAGGGTTTGAGCAATCAGCCCCAGCATTTT. Amino acid sequence: CASSLQGLSNQPQHF.

The chain uses TRBV5-6 and TRBJ2-5, with D unclear. The V and J ends lost 0 bases and 7 bases respectively, with 19 bases between them. Per germline, CDR1 SGHDT and CDR2 YYEEEE. This CDR3 has 16 amino acids. CDR3 residues: CASSLEVRPRAGTQYF. CDR3 nucleotide sequence: TGTGCCAGCAGCTTGGAGGTCCGGCCCCGGGCCGGGACCCAGTACTTC.

The V and J genes are TRBV23-1 and TRBJ2-7, with D tentatively TRBD2 (5 bases). TRBV23-1 is an ORF, and what it does is uncertain. With 0 bases removed from V and 0 bases from J, the gap between germline ends came to 12 bases. The CDR3 sequence is 16 residues long. The CDR3 DNA follows: TGCGCCAGCAGTCAATCGAGGGTCCCAAGCTCCTACGAGCAGTACTTC. Amino acid sequence: CASSQSRVPSSYEQYF.

V is TRBV2 and J is TRBJ2-7; 7 nucleotides align to TRBD1. Germline V lookup: CDR1 SNHLY, CDR2 FYNNEI. CDR3 length: 13 amino acids. The ends lost 7 bases at V and 1 base at J; junction bases unmatched: 4. CDR3 coding DNA: TGTGCCAGCACCAAGGACAGGTCCTACGAGCAGTACTTC. It codes for CASTKDRSYEQYF.

This clone was observed a handful of times. The J gene is TRBJ2-7, the V gene TRBV5-1; D possibly corresponds to TRBD1 (6 bases). The CDR3 loop spans 16 amino acids. In germline, CDR1 is SGHRS, CDR2 YFSETQ. V lost 0 bases and J 3 bases, leaving 16 bases between the germline ends. The CDR3 DNA is TGCGCCAGCAGCTTGGGCCACAGGGACCTCAGCTACGAGCAGTACTTC. Its protein is CASSLGHRDLSYEQYF.

V and J are TRBV28 and TRBJ2-1, with a weak D call TRBD1 (5 bases). The germline V gene encodes CDR1 MDHEN and CDR2 SYDVKM. V dropped 3 bases and J dropped 9 bases, with 15 bases sitting between them. CDR3 size: 14 residues. This CDR3 reads CASSFGQGFSEQFF. The CDR3 coding sequence is TGTGCCAGCAGTTTCGGGCAGGGTTTTAGTGAGCAGTTCTTC.

V and J are TRBV7-9 and TRBJ2-4; D assignment may be TRBD1 or TRBD2 (5 bases each). The germline gives CDR1 SEHNR, CDR2 FQNEAQ (reference sequence). The V end lost 1 base, the J end lost 1 base, and 5 bases lay between the germline ends. The CDR3 is made up of 14 amino acids. The CDR3: CASSLGGAKNIQYF. CDR3 DNA sequence: TGTGCCAGCAGCTTAGGGGGGGCCAAAAACATTCAGTACTTC.

The chain combines TRBV7-7 with TRBJ2-5; weak D call: TRBD2 (5 bases). Germline CDR1 reads SSHAT; CDR2 reads FNYEAQ (reference sequence). The CDR3 length is 15 residues. Trimming took 2 bases from V and 5 from J, leaving 15 bases between them. In DNA form, the CDR3 reads TGTGCCAGCAGCTTACTCAGCGGCGCGGAGGAGACCCAGTACTTC. It codes for CASSLLSGAEETQYF.

The chain couples TRBV25-1 to TRBJ2-7; 8 bases fit TRBD1. The CDR3 has 15 residues. With 4 bases clipped from V and 3 bases from J, the junction kept 8 bases outside the gene matches. Germline values: CDR1 MGHDK, CDR2 SYGVNS. The CDR3 DNA follows: TGTGCCAGCAGTGGGCAGGGGGCTGAAGTCTACGAGCAGTACTTC. Translating it yields CASSGQGAEVYEQYF.

The gene calls are TRBV27 and TRBJ2-7; D possibly corresponds to TRBD1 (6 bases). Germline loops: CDR1 MNHEY, CDR2 SMNVEV (reference sequence). CDR3 length equals 13 residues. The V and J ends lost 4 bases and 3 bases respectively, with 10 bases between them. CDR3 sequence (DNA): TGTGCCAGCAGTTCCCCGGACAGCTACGAGCAGTACTTC. Protein: CASSSPDSYEQYF.

This clone was counted a single time. The chain couples TRBV14 to TRBJ2-7; D is possibly TRBD2 (6 bases). In germline, CDR1 is SGHDN, CDR2 FVKESK. The V and J ends lost 4 bases and 2 bases respectively, with 12 bases between them. The CDR3 is 14 amino acids. CDR3 bases: TGTGCCAGCAGCCCGGGACTCCCCCCCTACGAGCAGTACTTC. Translating gives CASSPGLPPYEQYF.

The genes are TRBV27 and TRBJ2-7; the D gene is possibly TRBD2 (6 bases). In germline, CDR1 is MNHEY, CDR2 SMNVEV (reference sequence). The CDR3 has 14 amino acids. V was cut by 6 bases and J by 7 bases, with 19 bases left in between. As DNA, the CDR3 is TGTGCCAGCAGATCCGTGGACTACCCGAGGGAGCAGTACTTC. Translated: CASRSVDYPREQYF.

This clone was counted once. V is TRBV6-5 and J is TRBJ2-3, with 11 bases lining up with TRBD1. CDR3 length: 15 residues. J was trimmed by 3 bases and V by 7 bases; bases with no gene match: 6. CDR1 is MNHEY, CDR2 SVGAGI, per germline. The CDR3 DNA reads TGTGCCAGCACCGACCGGGACAGGGGGACAGATACGCAGTATTTT. Amino acids: CASTDRDRGTDTQYF.

This clone was seen more than once but under ten times. The rearrangement joins TRBV5-6 to TRBJ2-3; 7 nucleotides align to TRBD2. Germline loops: CDR1 SGHDT, CDR2 YYEEEE. This CDR3 contains 16 residues. The J segment lost 4 bases and the V segment lost 0 bases, leaving 8 bases of the junction unmatched. The CDR3 DNA is TGTGCCAGCAGCTTGGTCTACGGGGGGAGATCAGATACGCAGTATTTT. As protein: CASSLVYGGRSDTQYF. Complete variable domain (other parts from reference TRBV5-6 and TRBJ2-3): DAGVTQSPTHLIKTRGQQVTLRCSPKSGHDTVSWYQQALGQGPQFIFQYYEEEERQRGNFPDRFSGHQFPNYSSELNVNALLLGDSALYLCASSLVYGGRSDTQYFGPGTRLTVL.

In its sample, this clone is medium-sized (0.01 to 0.1%). V and J are TRBV18 and TRBJ2-1; TRBD2 aligns across 9 bases. CDR3 length: 14 amino acids. Germline V CDR1 and CDR2: KGHSH, LQKENI. Germline trimming cut 5 bases from V and 3 bases from J; bases unmatched to any gene: 2. The CDR3 spells CASSTTSGYNEQFF. CDR3 sequence (DNA): TGTGCCAGCTCAACGACTAGCGGCTACAATGAGCAGTTCTTC.

V is TRBV11-1 and J is TRBJ2-2; 7 nucleotides match TRBD2. The CDR3 consists of 15 residues. Trimming cost V 4 bases and J 3 bases; bases outside gene matches: 5. Germline loops: CDR1 SGHAT, CDR2 FQDESV (reference sequence). The CDR3 DNA is TGTGCCAGCAGCTACCGGGACTACCACACCGGGGAGCTGTTTTTT. Protein sequence: CASSYRDYHTGELFF. Together with reference TRBV11-1 and TRBJ2-2, the CDR3 gives the full variable domain: EAEVAQSPRYKITEKSQAVAFWCDPISGHATLYWYRQILGQGPELLVQFQDESVVDDSQLPKDRFSAERLKGVDSTLKIQPAELGDSAMYLCASSYRDYHTGELFFGEGSRLTVL.

The V call is TRBV19, the J call TRBJ2-3, with 10 positions matching TRBD1. Germline V gene sequence: CDR1 LNHDA, CDR2 SQIVND (reference sequence). The CDR3 contains 18 residues. The V gene end was trimmed by 7 bases and the J gene end by 3 bases; junction bases not matched to a gene: 16. The CDR3 region is CASNRDRGSSSGTDTQYF. CDR3 in DNA: TGTGCCAGTAACCGGGACAGGGGTTCTTCGTCGGGTACAGATACGCAGTATTTT.

The rearrangement uses TRBV19 and TRBJ1-1; TRBD1 matches 10 bases. The CDR3 contains 15 residues. In germline, CDR1 is LNHDA, CDR2 SQIVND (reference sequence). The ends lost 3 bases at V and 10 bases at J; junction bases unmatched: 11. The CDR3 DNA reads TGTGCCAGTAGTATTAAGGGGGACAGGGGATCTGCAGCTTTCTTT. It is translated as CASSIKGDRGSAAFF.

This chain links TRBV7-2 with TRBJ1-3; D not resolved. Germline CDR1 reads SGHTA; CDR2 reads FQGNSA. The CDR3 is 16 amino acids. V shed 1 base and J shed 3 bases, with 13 bases lying between them. The CDR3 loop is CASSLESQSIGNTIYF. The CDR3 bases are TGTGCCAGCAGCTTAGAAAGTCAGAGCATTGGAAACACCATATATTTT.

In its sample, this clone was seen a few times. This chain joins TRBV4-3 and TRBJ1-1; 10 bases line up with TRBD1. With 1 base clipped from V and 3 bases from J, the junction kept 11 bases outside the gene matches. CDR1 and CDR2 from the germline V gene are LGHNA and YSLEER. The CDR3 is made up of 18 amino acids. The CDR3: CASSQARGGGQGDTEAFF. The DNA of the CDR3 is TGCGCCAGCAGCCAAGCGAGAGGGGGTGGACAGGGGGACACTGAAGCTTTCTTT.

V and J are TRBV18 and TRBJ1-5; TRBD1 aligns across 8 bases. Germline values: CDR1 KGHSH, CDR2 LQKENI. Unmatched junction bases numbered 4, after V lost 5 bases and J lost 1 base. This CDR3 contains 15 residues. CDR3 region: CASSKDRASNQPQHF. DNA for the CDR3: TGTGCCAGCTCAAAGGACAGGGCCAGCAATCAGCCCCAGCATTTT. Filled out from reference TRBV18 and TRBJ1-5, the complete variable domain reads NAGVMQNPRHLVRRRGQEARLRCSPMKGHSHVYWYRQLPEEGLKFMVYLQKENIIDESGMPKERFSAEFPKEGPSILRIQQVVRGDSAAYFCASSKDRASNQPQHFGDGTRLSIL.

This chain uses TRBV5-1 with TRBJ2-2; the D call may be TRBD1 or TRBD2 (5 bases each). This CDR3 has 14 residues. Germline CDR1 reads SGHRS; CDR2 reads YFSETQ. V lost 4 bases and J 1 base, leaving 8 bases between the germline ends. CDR3 sequence reads: CASSGTVNTGELFF. The CDR3 nucleotides read TGCGCCAGCAGCGGGACGGTGAACACCGGGGAGCTGTTTTTT. Using reference TRBV5-1 and TRBJ2-2 for the parts outside the CDR3, the full variable domain is KAGVTQTPRYLIKTRGQQVTLSCSPISGHRSVSWYQQTPGQGLQFLFEYFSETQRNKGNFPGRFSGRQFSNSRSEMNVSTLELGDSALYLCASSGTVNTGELFFGEGSRLTVL.

V gene TRBV11-2 combines with J gene TRBJ2-3, with TRBD2 matching over 8 bases. V was pared by 4 bases and J by 3 bases, with 6 bases of the junction left unmatched. Per the germline V gene, CDR1 is SGHAT and CDR2 is FQNNGV. CDR3 length equals 15 residues. Here the CDR3 DNA reads TGTGCCAGCAGCTATGGAGCGGGAGTTACAGATACGCAGTATTTT. Translation: CASSYGAGVTDTQYF.

The chain joins TRBV30 to TRBJ1-5, with no clear D. V shed 2 bases and J shed 5 bases, with 13 bases lying between them. This CDR3 spans 14 amino acids. Germline values: CDR1 GTSNPN, CDR2 SVGIG (reference sequence). In DNA, the CDR3 is TGTGCCTGGAGTCGGCGGCAGGCGGATCAGCCCCAGCATTTT. Translation: CAWSRRQADQPQHF.

The V call is TRBV5-6, the J call TRBJ1-3; 9 nucleotides align to TRBD1. The V and J ends lost 4 bases and 0 bases, in that order; junction bases with no gene match: 5. Germline V CDR1 and CDR2: SGHDT, YYEEEE. The length of the CDR3 is 16 residues. CDR3 amino acids: CASSADRGFSGNTIYF. CDR3 DNA sequence: TGTGCCAGCAGCGCGGACAGGGGATTCTCTGGAAACACCATATATTTT. Supplemented by reference TRBV5-6 and TRBJ1-3, the full variable domain reads DAGVTQSPTHLIKTRGQQVTLRCSPKSGHDTVSWYQQALGQGPQFIFQYYEEEERQRGNFPDRFSGHQFPNYSSELNVNALLLGDSALYLCASSADRGFSGNTIYFGEGSWLTVV.

In DNA form, the CDR3 reads TGTGCCAGCAGCAAAACAGGGACCGGGGAGCTGTTTTTT. Translation gives CASSKTGTGELFF. V usage is TRBV14 and J usage is TRBJ2-2; D is perhaps TRBD1 (6 bases). Per the germline V gene, CDR1 is SGHDN and CDR2 is FVKESK. The CDR3 sequence is 13 residues long. The V gene lost 5 bases and the J gene lost 5 bases, with 9 bases spanning the gap.

This clone was observed a handful of times. The rearrangement links TRBV19 to TRBJ2-2; 9 positions agree with TRBD1. Per germline, CDR1 LNHDA and CDR2 SQIVND (reference sequence). The CDR3 loop spans 16 amino acids. Germline trimming cut 3 bases from V and 0 bases from J; bases unmatched to any gene: 2. The CDR3 here is CASSIGQGTNTGELFF. CDR3 nucleotides: TGTGCCAGTAGTATCGGACAGGGGACGAACACCGGGGAGCTGTTTTTT.

This clone showed up just a few times. The rearrangement links TRBV10-3 to TRBJ2-7; possible D gene TRBD2, 6 bases. The CDR3 consists of 12 residues. The germline CDR1 and CDR2 sequences are ENHRY and SYGVKD. Trimming left V 11 bases short and J 3 bases short, with 14 bases between. In DNA form, the CDR3 reads TGTGCCTCCCGGGCGGGGAGCTACGAGCAGTACTTC. It yields the protein CASRAGSYEQYF.